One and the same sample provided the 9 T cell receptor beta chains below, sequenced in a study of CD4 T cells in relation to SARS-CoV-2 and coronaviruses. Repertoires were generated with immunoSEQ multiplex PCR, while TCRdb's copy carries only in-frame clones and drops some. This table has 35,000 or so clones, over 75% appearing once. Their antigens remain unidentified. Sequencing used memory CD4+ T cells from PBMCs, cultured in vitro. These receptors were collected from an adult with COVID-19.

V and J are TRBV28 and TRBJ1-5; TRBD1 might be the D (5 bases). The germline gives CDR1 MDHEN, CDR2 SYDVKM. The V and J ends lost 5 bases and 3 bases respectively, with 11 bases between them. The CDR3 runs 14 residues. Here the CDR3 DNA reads TGTGCCAGCAGTCCCTATGGGACCAATCAGCCCCAGCATTTT. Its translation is CASSPYGTNQPQHF.

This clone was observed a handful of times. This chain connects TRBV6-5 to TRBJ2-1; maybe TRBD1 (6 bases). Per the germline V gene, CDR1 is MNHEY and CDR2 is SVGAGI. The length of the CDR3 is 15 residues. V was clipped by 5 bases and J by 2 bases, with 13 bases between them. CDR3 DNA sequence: TGTGCCAGCAGTAAAACGACAGGCACCTACAATGAGCAGTTCTTC. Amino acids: CASSKTTGTYNEQFF.

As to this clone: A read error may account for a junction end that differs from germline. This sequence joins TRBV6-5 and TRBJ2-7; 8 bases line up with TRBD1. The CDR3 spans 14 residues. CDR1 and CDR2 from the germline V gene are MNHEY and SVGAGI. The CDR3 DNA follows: TGTGCCAGCATAGTGACAGGGGCTTGGTACGAGCAGCACTTC. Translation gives CASIVTGAWYEQHF.

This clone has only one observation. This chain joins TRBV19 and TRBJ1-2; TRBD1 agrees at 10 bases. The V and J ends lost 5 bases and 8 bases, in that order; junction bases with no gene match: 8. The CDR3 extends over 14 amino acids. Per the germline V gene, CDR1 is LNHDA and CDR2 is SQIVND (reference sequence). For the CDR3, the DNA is TGTGCCAGTAGTTCGGGACAGGGGACGGGCGGCTACACCTTC. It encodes CASSSGQGTGGYTF.

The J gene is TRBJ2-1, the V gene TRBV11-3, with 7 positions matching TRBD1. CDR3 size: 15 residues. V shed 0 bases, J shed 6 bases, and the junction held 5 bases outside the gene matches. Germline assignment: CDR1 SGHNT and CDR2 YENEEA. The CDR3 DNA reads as TGTGCCAGCAGCTTAGAAGGCCACAGGGGCAATGAGCAGTTCTTC. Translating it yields CASSLEGHRGNEQFF.

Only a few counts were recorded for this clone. CDR3 nucleotide sequence: TGTGCCAGCTTGTGGGGGTATAATTCACCCCTCCACTTT. Protein product: CASLWGYNSPLHF. V gene TRBV2 combines with J gene TRBJ1-6, with D possibly being TRBD1 (5 bases). CDR3 size: 13 residues. The germline V gene encodes CDR1 SNHLY and CDR2 FYNNEI. The V end was cut by 8 bases, the J end by 4 bases, with 9 bases between.

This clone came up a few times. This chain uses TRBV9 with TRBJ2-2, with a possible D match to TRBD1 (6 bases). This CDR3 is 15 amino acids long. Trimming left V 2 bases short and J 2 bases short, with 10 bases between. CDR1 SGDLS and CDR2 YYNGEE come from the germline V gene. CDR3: CASSVDSYNTGELFF. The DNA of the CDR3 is TGTGCCAGCAGCGTGGACAGCTATAACACCGGGGAGCTGTTTTTT.

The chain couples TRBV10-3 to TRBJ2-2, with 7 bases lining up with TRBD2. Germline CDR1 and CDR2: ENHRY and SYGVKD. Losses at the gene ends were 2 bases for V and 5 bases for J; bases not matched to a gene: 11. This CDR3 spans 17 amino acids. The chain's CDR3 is CAISERASGGSTGELFF. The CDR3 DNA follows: TGTGCCATCAGTGAGCGGGCTAGCGGAGGATCGACCGGGGAGCTGTTTTTT.

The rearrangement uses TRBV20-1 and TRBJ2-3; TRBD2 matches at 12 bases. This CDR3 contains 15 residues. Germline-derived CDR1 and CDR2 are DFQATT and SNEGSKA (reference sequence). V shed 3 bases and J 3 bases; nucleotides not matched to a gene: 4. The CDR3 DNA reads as TGCAGTGCTAGTTCGACTAGCGGGAGTACAGATACGCAGTATTTT. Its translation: CSASSTSGSTDTQYF.